These T cell receptor beta chains were read from a single sample in a study of tumor and adjacent non-tumor tissue in lung cancer. TCRdb processed the multiplex PCR reads anew with MiXCR; each CDR3 protein has one entry. In the table there are around 76,000 distinct CDR3 sequences, over 65% of which are singletons. The sequenced sample consisted of distant non-tumor lung tissue. All receptors come from a man between 70 and 80 years old with non-small cell lung cancer. The CDR3 runs from the conserved cysteine through the conserved F or W. D genes are given only for firm matches. A row's size may be missing; if present it is once, few, many or a size class.

V gene	D gene	J gene	clone size	CDR3 DNA	CDR3 protein
TRBV7-9	NA	TRBJ1-3	NA	TGTGCCAGCAACCGGGGGATAGGGATTGGAAACACCATATATTTT	CASNRGIGIGNTIYF
TRBV20-1	NA	TRBJ2-5	NA	TGCAGTGCTAGAGATCGTGGGTGGGAGACCCAGTACTTC	CSARDRGWETQYF
TRBV5-4	NA	TRBJ2-2	NA	TGTGACAACAGCTCAGACACCGGGGAGCTGTTTTTC	CDNSSDTGELFF
TRBV29-1	NA	TRBJ1-2	few	TGCAGCGTTGTTCCCTATCAATCCTCGGGAGAAGATGGTTACATCTTC	CSVVPYQSSGEDGYIF
TRBV6-6	NA	TRBJ1-1	NA	TGTGCCAGGAGTTACCCTGTTAGCTCCGGGTTGGACACTGAAGCTTTCTTT	CARSYPVSSGLDTEAFF
TRBV6-5	NA	TRBJ1-2	NA	TGTGCCAGTGCTGGCAATTTGGAGGCTGGTGGCTACACCTTC	CASAGNLEAGGYTF
TRBV5-6	NA	TRBJ2-7	NA	TGTGTCAGCAGCTCCGTTGTCCGGGACACGGCGTACGAGCAGTACTTC	CVSSSVVRDTAYEQYF
TRBV20-1	NA	TRBJ1-1	many	TGCAGTGCTAGCAGGGTTTACGCTGAAGCTTTCTTT	CSASRVYAEAFF
TRBV28	TRBD1	TRBJ2-3	many	TGTGCCAGCATGGCTAGGCAGGGGGCCCACGGTACGCAGTATTTT	CASMARQGAHGTQYF
TRBV5-1	NA	TRBJ1-2	once	TGCGCCAGCAGCTTGGCTCCAGCTAATTATGGCAACACCTTC	CASSLAPANYGNTF
TRBV5-6	NA	TRBJ2-5	NA	TGTGCCAACAGCTTTAACAGGGCTGGCGGAGAGACCCAGTACTTC	CANSFNRAGGETQYF
TRBV11-3	NA	TRBJ2-2	once	TGTGCCAGTAGCTTAGGGGTGGCTAGCCTGAACAGCGGGGAGCTGTTTTTT	CASSLGVASLNSGELFF
TRBV4-1	NA	TRBJ1-1	once	TGCGCCAGCAGCACCCAGGTTGGCACTGAAGTTTTCTTT	CASSTQVGTEVFF
TRBV6-5	TRBD1	TRBJ2-7	NA	TGTGACAGCAGACGGACAGGGGAGGCCTACGAGCAGTACTTC	CDSRRTGEAYEQYF
TRBV29-1	NA	TRBJ1-5	NA	TGCAGCGTGGCCCACAGGTTCCAAGAGACCCAGCATTTT	CSVAHRFQETQHF
TRBV12-3/TRBV12-4	TRBD2	TRBJ2-1	NA	TGTGCCAACAGTCGTTCGTTTAGCGGGGTCGGTGGGTATAACGAGCAGTTCTTC	CANSRSFSGVGGYNEQFF
TRBV11-2	NA	TRBJ2-5	NA	TGTACCAGCAGCTTAACTTGGACCCAGAGGGAGACCCAGTACTTC	CTSSLTWTQRETQYF
TRBV29-1	TRBD1	TRBJ2-3	NA	TGCAGCTTACTCCTATATATGACAGGGGGGGACACGGATACGCAGTATTTT	CSLLLYMTGGDTDTQYF
TRBV20-1	NA	TRBJ1-5	NA	TGCAGTGCTCAAATACTCGGGGACAAACAGCCACAGCATTTT	CSAQILGDKQPQHF
TRBV29-1	NA	TRBJ1-2	NA	TGCAGCGTTATCGAACAGGGTGCCGGGAGCTACACCTTC	CSVIEQGAGSYTF
TRBV5-4	NA	TRBJ2-2	NA	TGTGCCATCAGTTCAGACATCGGGGAGCTGTTTTTT	CAISSDIGELFF
TRBV12-3/TRBV12-4	NA	TRBJ1-3	NA	TGTACCTGCAGTCGTCCCGGGACATGGATCGGCTCTGGAAACACCATATATTTT	CTCSRPGTWIGSGNTIYF
TRBV6-2/TRBV6-3	TRBD2	TRBJ2-1	few	TGTGCCAGCTCAGCGGGGGGGTCCTACAATGAGCAGTTCTTC	CASSAGGSYNEQFF
TRBV29-1	NA	TRBJ2-1	NA	TGCAGCGTTGAGGATTTTGGGGTGTACGATGAGCAGTTCTTC	CSVEDFGVYDEQFF
TRBV20-1	NA	TRBJ2-5	NA	TGCAGTGCTAGAGAAGAAAACCAGGGAGAGACCCAGTACTTC	CSAREENQGETQYF
TRBV4-1	NA	TRBJ2-2	NA	TGCGCCAGCAGCCAAGTGTCATTTTGGGCGGGATCATTCACCGGGGAGCTGTTTTTT	CASSQVSFWAGSFTGELFF
TRBV29-1	NA	TRBJ1-2	NA	TGCAGCGTACCGAGGGACGGGTATGGCTACATCTTC	CSVPRDGYGYIF
TRBV6-1	NA	TRBJ2-5	NA	TGTGCCAGCAGTGTATCGGGCATTGGGACCCACTACTTC	CASSVSGIGTHYF
TRBV11-3	TRBD1	TRBJ1-1	NA	TGTGCCAGTAACTTCAGGGACAGAACCCCGAACACTGAAGCTTTCTTT	CASNFRDRTPNTEAFF
TRBV11-3	TRBD1	TRBJ1-1	NA	TGTGCCTATAGCTTCCGGGACAGAACCCTGAACACTGAAGCTCTCTTT	CAYSFRDRTLNTEALF
TRBV7-8	NA	TRBJ2-5	NA	TGTGCCAGCAGCTCAGATCCTCCAAGACTAGTGGGAGTTTCTGCCGAGACCCAGTACTTC	CASSSDPPRLVGVSAETQYF
TRBV10-1	NA	TRBJ1-2	NA	TGCGCCAGCATTGAGTCGACAGGCCAACCCTATGGCTACACATTC	CASIESTGQPYGYTF
TRBV20-1	NA	TRBJ1-5	NA	TGTAGTGCTAGAGACAAGACGGACTTTCCCAATCAGCCCCAGCATTTT	CSARDKTDFPNQPQHF
TRBV12-3/TRBV12-4	NA	TRBJ1-5	NA	TGTGCCGGCAGTTTAGGGACCGGGGGCAATCAGCCTCAGCATTTT	CAGSLGTGGNQPQHF
TRBV6-5	TRBD1	TRBJ1-1	NA	TGTGCCACCTCTTGGACAGGGAAAGTTGAAGCTTTATTT	CATSWTGKVEALF
TRBV7-9	NA	TRBJ1-1	NA	TGTGCCAGCAGCGCAAGCCGACCGAACACTGAAGCTTTCTTT	CASSASRPNTEAFF
TRBV10-2	NA	TRBJ2-7	NA	TGCGCCAGCACCGGCACTACCGGGTCCGACTGCGAGCAGTACTTC	CASTGTTGSDCEQYF
TRBV11-2	TRBD1	TRBJ2-3	NA	TGTGTTAGTAGCTCACAGGGGTTCTCAGATACGCAGTATTTT	CVSSSQGFSDTQYF
TRBV11-2	TRBD2	TRBJ2-3	NA	TGTGCCAGTAGCCGGGGATTAGCGGGGGGGCCCCGACTCACAGATACGCGGTATTTT	CASSRGLAGGPRLTDTRYF
TRBV29-1	NA	TRBJ1-6	NA	TGCAGCGTTAAGGTCAGGGATTGGTCACCACTCCACTTT	CSVKVRDWSPLHF
TRBV7-9	TRBD1	TRBJ1-6	NA	TGTACCAGCAGTAACAGGGGTTCACCCCTCTACTTT	CTSSNRGSPLYF
TRBV29-1	NA	TRBJ2-5	NA	TGCAATGCCAAACCCTACCTCCAGACAGGTCAAGAGACCCAGTACTTC	CNAKPYLQTGQETQYF
TRBV11-2	TRBD1	TRBJ2-5	NA	TGTGACAGCAGCCCTGGGACAGGTGGGCAAGAGACCCAGTACTTC	CDSSPGTGGQETQYF
TRBV4-1	NA	TRBJ2-1	NA	TGCACCAGCAGCCCAGGGGGGCGGGTGATCTACAATGAGCAGTTCTTC	CTSSPGGRVIYNEQFF
TRBV20-1	TRBD2	TRBJ2-1	NA	TGCAGTGCTAATCAGGGACTAGCCACCTACAATGAGCAGTTCTTC	CSANQGLATYNEQFF
TRBV4-1	NA	TRBJ1-4	NA	TGCGCCAGCAGCCCGCTTAATGGGGGCGATGAAAAAGTGTTTTTT	CASSPLNGGDEKVFF
TRBV5-6	NA	TRBJ2-1	NA	TGTGTCAGCAGCTTTGAACGCCACCACAATGAGCAGTTCTTC	CVSSFERHHNEQFF
TRBV4-1	NA	TRBJ1-1	NA	TGCGTCAGCAGCCAAGCTCCCGGGGGTGCCGGTAGTTGGGTTTTCTTT	CVSSQAPGGAGSWVFF
TRBV5-6	TRBD1	TRBJ2-1	NA	TGTGCCAGCAGCTTGGATACAGGGGGTTGCCTCCAAGAGACCCAGTTCTTC	CASSLDTGGCLQETQFF
TRBV10-2	NA	TRBJ1-1	NA	TGCACCAGCCGTTACAGGGCGGACACTGAAGCTTTCTTT	CTSRYRADTEAFF
TRBV11-3	NA	TRBJ1-2	NA	TGTGTCAGCAGCATAGACCACGGACGGACCTTTGGCTACACCTTC	CVSSIDHGRTFGYTF
TRBV6-1	TRBD2	TRBJ2-2	once	TGTGCCAGCAGCGAATTTAGCGGGAGAAGTGGGGAGCTGTTTTTT	CASSEFSGRSGELFF
TRBV6-5	NA	TRBJ2-2	NA	TGTGCCAGCATTTGGGGACCCGGGGAGCTGTTTTTT	CASIWGPGELFF
TRBV6-5	NA	TRBJ2-7	NA	TGTGCCAGCAGTTACTCGTTTACAGGGAGCAGTTATGTGCAGTACTTC	CASSYSFTGSSYVQYF